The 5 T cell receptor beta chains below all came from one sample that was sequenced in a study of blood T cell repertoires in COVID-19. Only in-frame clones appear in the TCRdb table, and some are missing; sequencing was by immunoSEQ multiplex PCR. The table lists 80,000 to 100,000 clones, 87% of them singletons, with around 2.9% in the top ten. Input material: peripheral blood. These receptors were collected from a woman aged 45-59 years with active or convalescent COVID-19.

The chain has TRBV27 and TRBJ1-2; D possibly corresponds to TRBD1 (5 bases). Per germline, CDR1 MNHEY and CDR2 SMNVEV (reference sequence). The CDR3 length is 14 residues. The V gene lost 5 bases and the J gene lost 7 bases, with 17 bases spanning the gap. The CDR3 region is CASSRGDSILGYTF. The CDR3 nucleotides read TGTGCCAGCAGTAGGGGCGATTCAATCCTTGGCTACACCTTC.

The chain's CDR3 is CAWRGQLSNQPQHF. The CDR3 nucleotides are TGTGCCTGGAGGGGACAACTTAGCAATCAGCCCCAGCATTTT. This rearrangement joins TRBV30 to TRBJ1-5; maybe TRBD1 (6 bases). The CDR3 is 14 amino acids. The ends were cut back, 3 bases at V and 0 bases at J, with 9 bases in the middle. Germline V gene data show CDR1 as GTSNPN and CDR2 as SVGIG (reference sequence).

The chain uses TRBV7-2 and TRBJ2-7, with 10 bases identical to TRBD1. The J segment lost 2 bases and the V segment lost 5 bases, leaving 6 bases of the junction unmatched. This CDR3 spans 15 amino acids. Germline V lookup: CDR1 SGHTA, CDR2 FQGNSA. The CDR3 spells CASSPWTGGPYEQYF. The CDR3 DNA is TGTGCCAGCAGCCCATGGACAGGGGGACCCTACGAGCAGTACTTC.

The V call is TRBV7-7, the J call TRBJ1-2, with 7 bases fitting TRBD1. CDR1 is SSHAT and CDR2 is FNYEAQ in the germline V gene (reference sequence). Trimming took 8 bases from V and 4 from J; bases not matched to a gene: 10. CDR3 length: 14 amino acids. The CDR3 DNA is TGTGCCAGCTTCGGAGGACAGGATTTCTATGGCTACACCTTC. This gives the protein CASFGGQDFYGYTF.

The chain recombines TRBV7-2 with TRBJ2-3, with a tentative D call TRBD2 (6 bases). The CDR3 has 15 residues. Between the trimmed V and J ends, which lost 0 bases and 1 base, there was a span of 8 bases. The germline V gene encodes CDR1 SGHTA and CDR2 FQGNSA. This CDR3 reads CASSLASGGTDTQYF. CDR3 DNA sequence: TGTGCCAGCAGCTTAGCGTCGGGGGGCACAGATACGCAGTATTTT.